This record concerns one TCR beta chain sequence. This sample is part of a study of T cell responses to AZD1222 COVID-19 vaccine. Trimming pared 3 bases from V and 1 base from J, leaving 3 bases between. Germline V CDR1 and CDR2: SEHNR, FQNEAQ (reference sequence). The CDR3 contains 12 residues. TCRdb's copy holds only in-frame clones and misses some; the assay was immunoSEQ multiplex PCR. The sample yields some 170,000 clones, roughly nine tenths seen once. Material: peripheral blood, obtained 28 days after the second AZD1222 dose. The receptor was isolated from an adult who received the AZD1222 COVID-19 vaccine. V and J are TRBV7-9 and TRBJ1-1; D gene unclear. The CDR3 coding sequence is TGTGCCAGCAGCTTTGAGAACACTGAAGCTTTCTTT. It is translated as CASSFENTEAFF.